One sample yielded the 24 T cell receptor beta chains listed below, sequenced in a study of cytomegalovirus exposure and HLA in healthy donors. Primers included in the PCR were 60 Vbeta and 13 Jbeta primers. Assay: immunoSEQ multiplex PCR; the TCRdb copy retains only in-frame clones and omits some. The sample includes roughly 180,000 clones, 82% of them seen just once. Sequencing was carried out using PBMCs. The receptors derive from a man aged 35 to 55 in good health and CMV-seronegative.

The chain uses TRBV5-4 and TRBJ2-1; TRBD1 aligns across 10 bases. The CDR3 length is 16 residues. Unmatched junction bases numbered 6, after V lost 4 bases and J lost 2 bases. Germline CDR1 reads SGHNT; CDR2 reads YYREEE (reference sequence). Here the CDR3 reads CASSGPGQGTYNEQFF. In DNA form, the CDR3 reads TGTGCCAGCAGCGGCCCGGGACAGGGGACCTACAATGAGCAGTTCTTC.

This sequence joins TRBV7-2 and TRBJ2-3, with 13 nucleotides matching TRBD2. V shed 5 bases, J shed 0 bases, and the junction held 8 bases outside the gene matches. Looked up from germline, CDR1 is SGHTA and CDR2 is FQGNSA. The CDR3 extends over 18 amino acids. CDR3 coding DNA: TGTGCCAGCAGCCGGGACCTACTAGCGGGGGGGAGCACAGATACGCAGTATTTT. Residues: CASSRDLLAGGSTDTQYF.

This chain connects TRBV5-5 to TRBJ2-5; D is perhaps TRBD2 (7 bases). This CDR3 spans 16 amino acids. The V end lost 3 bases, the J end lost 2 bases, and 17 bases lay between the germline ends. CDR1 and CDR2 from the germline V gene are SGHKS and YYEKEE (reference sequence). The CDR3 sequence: CASSWGGAGTQETQYF. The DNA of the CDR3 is TGTGCCAGCAGCTGGGGGGGGGCCGGTACACAAGAGACCCAGTACTTC.

This CDR3 reads CASSPTGYTNTEAFF. In DNA form, the CDR3 reads TGCGCCAGCAGCCCGACAGGGTACACCAACACTGAAGCTTTCTTT. The chain carries TRBV5-1 and TRBJ1-1; TRBD1 matches at 7 bases. Germline trimming cut 4 bases from V and 2 bases from J; bases unmatched to any gene: 8. Germline assignment: CDR1 SGHRS and CDR2 YFSETQ. This CDR3 has 15 amino acids.

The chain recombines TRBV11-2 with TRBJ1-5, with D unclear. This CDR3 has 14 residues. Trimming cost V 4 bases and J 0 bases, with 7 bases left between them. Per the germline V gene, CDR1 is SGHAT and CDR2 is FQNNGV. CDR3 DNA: TGTGCCAGCAGCTCAGGAATTAGCAATCAGCCCCAGCATTTT. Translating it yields CASSSGISNQPQHF.

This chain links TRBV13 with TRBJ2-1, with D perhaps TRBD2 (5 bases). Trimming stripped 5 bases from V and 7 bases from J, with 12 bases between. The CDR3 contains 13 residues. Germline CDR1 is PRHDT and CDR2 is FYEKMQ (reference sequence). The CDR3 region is CASSPSGGNEQFF. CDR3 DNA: TGTGCCAGCAGCCCATCAGGAGGTAATGAGCAGTTCTTC.

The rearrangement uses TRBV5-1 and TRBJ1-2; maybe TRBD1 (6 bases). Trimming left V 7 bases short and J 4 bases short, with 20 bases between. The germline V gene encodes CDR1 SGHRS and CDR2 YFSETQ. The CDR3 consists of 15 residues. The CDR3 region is CASGPGTPLSYGYTF. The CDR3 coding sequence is TGCGCCAGCGGCCCCGGGACACCGCTCTCCTATGGCTACACCTTC.

The DNA of the CDR3 is TGTGCCAGCTCGCTACAGGGGACTGGAAACACCATATATTTT. Translating gives CASSLQGTGNTIYF. The rearrangement uses TRBV18 and TRBJ1-3; 7 bases line up with TRBD1. CDR3 length: 14 amino acids. Germline V gene lookup returns CDR1 KGHSH and CDR2 LQKENI. The V segment lost 6 bases and the J segment 2 bases; nucleotides outside the gene matches: 4.

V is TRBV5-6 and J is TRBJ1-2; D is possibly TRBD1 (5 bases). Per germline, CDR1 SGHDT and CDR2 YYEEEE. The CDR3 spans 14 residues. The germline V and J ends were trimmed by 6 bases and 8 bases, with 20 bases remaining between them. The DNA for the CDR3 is TGTGCCAGCACCAACAGGCCCGGCAGGCTGGGCTACACCTTC. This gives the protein CASTNRPGRLGYTF.

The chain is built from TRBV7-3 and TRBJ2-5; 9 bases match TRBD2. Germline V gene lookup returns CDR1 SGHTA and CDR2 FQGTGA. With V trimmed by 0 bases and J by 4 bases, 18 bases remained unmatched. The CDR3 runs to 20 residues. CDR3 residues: CASSLTAGGFLAGASETQYF. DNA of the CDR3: TGTGCCAGCAGCTTAACGGCGGGGGGCTTTTTAGCGGGGGCGTCAGAGACCCAGTACTTC.

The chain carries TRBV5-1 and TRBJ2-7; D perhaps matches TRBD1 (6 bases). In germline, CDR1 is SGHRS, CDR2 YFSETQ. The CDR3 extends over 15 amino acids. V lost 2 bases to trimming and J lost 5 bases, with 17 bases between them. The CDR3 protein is CASSLSTTGMHEQYF. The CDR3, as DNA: TGCGCCAGCAGCTTAAGTACAACAGGGATGCACGAGCAGTACTTC.

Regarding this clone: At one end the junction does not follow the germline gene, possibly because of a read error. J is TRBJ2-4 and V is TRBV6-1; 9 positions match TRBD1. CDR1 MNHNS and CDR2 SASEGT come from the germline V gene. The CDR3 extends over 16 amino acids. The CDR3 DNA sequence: TGTGCCGGCAGTGAAATGCGATACAGGGGGCAGTACATTCAGTACTTC. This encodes CAGSEMRYRGQYIQYF.

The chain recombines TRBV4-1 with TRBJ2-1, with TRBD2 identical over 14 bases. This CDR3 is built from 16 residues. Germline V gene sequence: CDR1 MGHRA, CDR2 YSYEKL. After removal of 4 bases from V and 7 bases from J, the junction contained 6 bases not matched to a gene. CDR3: CASSLRLAGGPNEQFF. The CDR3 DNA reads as TGCGCCAGCAGCCTTCGACTAGCGGGGGGGCCGAATGAGCAGTTCTTC.

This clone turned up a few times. For the CDR3, the DNA is TGTGCCAGCAGCTTGGGTGCGGGAGGGCCCGACGAGCAGTACTTC. It translates to CASSLGAGGPDEQYF. The V and J genes are TRBV5-4 and TRBJ2-7, with TRBD2 matching over 9 bases. The CDR3 covers 15 residues. J lost 5 bases, V lost 0 bases, and 6 bases had no gene match. Germline assignment: CDR1 SGHNT and CDR2 YYREEE (reference sequence).

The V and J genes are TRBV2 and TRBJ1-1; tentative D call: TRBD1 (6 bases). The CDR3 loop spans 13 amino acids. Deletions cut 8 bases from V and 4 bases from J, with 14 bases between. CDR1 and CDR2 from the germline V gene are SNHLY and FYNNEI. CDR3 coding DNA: TGTGCCAGCTCCCCGTGGGGGCGCACTGAAGCTTTCTTT. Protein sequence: CASSPWGRTEAFF.

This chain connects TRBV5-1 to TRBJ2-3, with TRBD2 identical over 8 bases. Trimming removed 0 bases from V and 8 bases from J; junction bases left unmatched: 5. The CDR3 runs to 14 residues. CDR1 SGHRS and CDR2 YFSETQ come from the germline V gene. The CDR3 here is CASSLGSGRRTQYF. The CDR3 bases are TGCGCCAGCAGCTTGGGAAGCGGGAGACGTACGCAGTATTTT. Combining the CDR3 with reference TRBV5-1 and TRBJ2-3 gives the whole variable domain KAGVTQTPRYLIKTRGQQVTLSCSPISGHRSVSWYQQTPGQGLQFLFEYFSETQRNKGNFPGRFSGRQFSNSRSEMNVSTLELGDSALYLCASSLGSGRRTQYFGPGTRLTVL.

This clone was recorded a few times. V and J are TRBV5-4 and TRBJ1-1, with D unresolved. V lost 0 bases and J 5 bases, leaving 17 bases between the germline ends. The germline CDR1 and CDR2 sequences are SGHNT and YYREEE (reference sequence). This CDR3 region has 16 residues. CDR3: CASSLGERAGSTEAFF. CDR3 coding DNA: TGTGCCAGCAGCTTGGGAGAACGTGCGGGGAGTACTGAAGCTTTCTTT.

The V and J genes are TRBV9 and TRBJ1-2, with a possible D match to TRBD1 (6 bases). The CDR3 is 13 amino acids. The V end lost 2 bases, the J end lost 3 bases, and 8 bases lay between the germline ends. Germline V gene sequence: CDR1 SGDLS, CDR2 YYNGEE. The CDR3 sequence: CASSVQGYYGYTF. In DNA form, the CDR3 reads TGTGCCAGCAGCGTCCAGGGGTACTATGGCTACACCTTC.

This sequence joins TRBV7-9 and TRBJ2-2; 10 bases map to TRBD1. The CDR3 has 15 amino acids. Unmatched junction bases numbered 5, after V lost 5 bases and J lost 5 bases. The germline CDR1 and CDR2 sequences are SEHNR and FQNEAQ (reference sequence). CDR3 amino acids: CASSPTGGLTGELFF. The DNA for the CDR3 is TGTGCCAGCAGCCCGACAGGGGGCTTAACCGGGGAGCTGTTTTTT.

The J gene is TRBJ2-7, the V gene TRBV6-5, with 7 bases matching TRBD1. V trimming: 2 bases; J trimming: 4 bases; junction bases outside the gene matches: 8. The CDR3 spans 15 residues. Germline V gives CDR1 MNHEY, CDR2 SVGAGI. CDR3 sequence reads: CASSYRIDRAYEQYF. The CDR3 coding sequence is TGTGCCAGCAGTTACCGTATTGACAGGGCTTACGAGCAGTACTTC.

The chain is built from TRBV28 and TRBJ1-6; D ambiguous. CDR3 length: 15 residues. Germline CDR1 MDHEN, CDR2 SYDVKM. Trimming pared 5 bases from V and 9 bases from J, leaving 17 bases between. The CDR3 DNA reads TGTGCCAGCAGTCCCCCAGCGGGTCAGATTTCACCCCTCCACTTT. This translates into CASSPPAGQISPLHF.

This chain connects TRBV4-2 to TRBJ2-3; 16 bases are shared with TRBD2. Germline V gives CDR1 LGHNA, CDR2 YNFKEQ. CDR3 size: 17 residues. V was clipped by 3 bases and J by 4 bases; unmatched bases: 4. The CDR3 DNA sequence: TGTGCCAGCAGCCAGGGGACTAGCGGGGGGGCCGCAGATACGCAGTATTTT. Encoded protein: CASSQGTSGGAADTQYF.

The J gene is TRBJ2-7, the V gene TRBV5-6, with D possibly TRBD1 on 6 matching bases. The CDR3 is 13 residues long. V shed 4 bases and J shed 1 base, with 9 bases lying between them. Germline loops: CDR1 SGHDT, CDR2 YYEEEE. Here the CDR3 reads CASSPGQSYEQYF. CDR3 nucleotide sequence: TGTGCCAGCAGCCCCGGACAGTCCTACGAGCAGTACTTC. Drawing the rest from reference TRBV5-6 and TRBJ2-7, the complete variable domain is DAGVTQSPTHLIKTRGQQVTLRCSPKSGHDTVSWYQQALGQGPQFIFQYYEEEERQRGNFPDRFSGHQFPNYSSELNVNALLLGDSALYLCASSPGQSYEQYFGPGTRLTVT.

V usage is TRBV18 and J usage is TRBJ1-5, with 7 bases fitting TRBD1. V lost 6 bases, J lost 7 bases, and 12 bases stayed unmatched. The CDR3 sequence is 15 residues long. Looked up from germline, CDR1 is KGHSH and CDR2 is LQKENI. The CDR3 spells CASSFQGDGKQPQHF. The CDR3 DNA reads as TGTGCCAGCTCCTTCCAGGGGGATGGTAAGCAGCCCCAGCATTTT. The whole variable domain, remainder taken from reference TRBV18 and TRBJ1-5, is NAGVMQNPRHLVRRRGQEARLRCSPMKGHSHVYWYRQLPEEGLKFMVYLQKENIIDESGMPKERFSAEFPKEGPSILRIQQVVRGDSAAYFCASSFQGDGKQPQHFGDGTRLSIL.